These 27 T cell receptor beta chains were sequenced from one sample in a study of blood T cells in healthy people across ages. It was with a sample-barcoded 5' primer and a J-beta primer mix that a second PCR of roughly 7 to 11 cycles was run. In TCRdb, the 5' RACE reads were re-called with MiXCR into one record per CDR3 protein. The sample holds over a million distinct CDR3 sequences, under 55% seen once. The sequencing sample was made of blood. These receptors came from a woman between 18 and 29 years old in good health.

In its sample, this clonotype was seen a few times. V is TRBV7-2 and J is TRBJ1-2; no clear D gene. V lost 1 base to trimming and J lost 2 bases, with 8 bases between them. The germline V gene encodes CDR1 SGHTA and CDR2 FQGNSA. The CDR3 contains 14 residues. Here the CDR3 DNA reads TGTGCCAGCAGCTTAGAACAGAAGAACTATGGCTACACCTTC. Its protein product is CASSLEQKNYGYTF. Drawing the rest from reference TRBV7-2 and TRBJ1-2, the complete variable domain is GAGVSQSPSNKVTEKGKDVELRCDPISGHTALYWYRQSLGQGLEFLIYFQGNSAPDKSGLPSDRFSAERTGGSVSTLTIQRTQQEDSAVYLCASSLEQKNYGYTFGSGTRLTVV.

The J gene is TRBJ2-5, the V gene TRBV11-2; D is possibly TRBD1 (7 bases). The DNA end is more similar to TRBJ2-7, so the J call may be wrong. CDR3 length equals 15 residues. CDR1 and CDR2 (germline): SGHAT, FQNNGV. CDR3 bases: TGTGCCAGCAGCGCAATCAGGGGGGCACCCTACGAGCAGTACTTC. Its protein product is CASSAIRGAPYEQYF.

CDR3 sequence (DNA): TGCAGCGTTGAAGGAGGGCCGGGGGACGAGCAGTACTTC. Residues: CSVEGGPGDEQYF. The rearrangement uses TRBV29-1 and TRBJ2-7, with D maybe TRBD2 (6 bases). Trimming removed 1 base from V and 5 bases from J, with 12 bases in between. Per germline, CDR1 SQVTM and CDR2 ANQGSEA. This CDR3 spans 13 amino acids.

V is TRBV7-9 and J is TRBJ2-1, with TRBD2 matching 8 bases. Germline CDR1 reads SEHNR; CDR2 reads FQNEAQ (reference sequence). The V segment lost 6 bases and the J segment 8 bases; nucleotides outside the gene matches: 6. The CDR3 has 13 amino acids. CDR3 sequence reads: CASRAKLADEQFF. CDR3 sequence (DNA): TGTGCCAGCAGGGCTAAACTAGCGGATGAGCAGTTCTTC.

CDR3 nucleotides: TGCAGTGCTATCCAGGGGGCCTACGAGCAGTACTTC. Its translation: CSAIQGAYEQYF. The chain is built from TRBV20-1 and TRBJ2-7; TRBD1 aligns across 7 bases. The CDR3 has 12 residues. V shed 4 bases, J shed 2 bases, and the junction held 2 bases outside the gene matches. Germline CDR1 and CDR2: DFQATT and SNEGSKA (reference sequence).

This clonotype turned up a few times. The chain has TRBV6-9 and TRBJ1-6, with D unclear. In germline, CDR1 is MNHGY, CDR2 SVAAGI. The CDR3 consists of 12 residues. Trimming left V 7 bases short and J 10 bases short, with 11 bases between. CDR3 DNA: TGTGCCAGCAATAACAGCGGGTCACCCCTCCACTTT. Its protein is CASNNSGSPLHF.

This clonotype came up a few times. The genes are TRBV5-1 and TRBJ2-5, with no clear D. The CDR3 runs to 13 residues. The V and J ends lost 6 bases and 1 base respectively, with 10 bases between them. Germline V gene sequence: CDR1 SGHRS, CDR2 YFSETQ. The CDR3 coding sequence is TGCGCCAGCAAACCGGCAGTCCAAGAGACCCAGTACTTC. It translates to CASKPAVQETQYF. Together with reference TRBV5-1 and TRBJ2-5, the CDR3 gives the full variable domain: KAGVTQTPRYLIKTRGQQVTLSCSPISGHRSVSWYQQTPGQGLQFLFEYFSETQRNKGNFPGRFSGRQFSNSRSEMNVSTLELGDSALYLCASKPAVQETQYFGPGTRLLVL.

On this clonotype: Germline is not matched at one junction end, which may reflect a read error. The rearrangement links TRBV7-9 to TRBJ2-3; D gene unclear. There are 12 residues in the CDR3. Germline V lookup: CDR1 SEHNR, CDR2 FQNEAQ (reference sequence). The CDR3 DNA is TGTGCCAGCAGCATAGCCACAGATACGCAGTATTTT. As protein: CASSIATDTQYF.

This rearrangement joins TRBV21-1 to TRBJ2-4; no check of the table's D call, TRBD1, against the DNA was made. TRBV21-1 is given as a pseudogene. The CDR3 extends over 17 amino acids. The CDR3 DNA reads TGTGCCAGCAGCCTCCACAGGGGAGGGCTAGCCAAAAACATTCAGTACTTC. Amino acid sequence: CASSLHRGGLAKNIQYF.

CDR3 sequence (DNA): TGCAGTGCTAGAGATCCACTAGCGGGAGTGAATGAGCAGTTCTTC. Encoded protein: CSARDPLAGVNEQFF. This chain uses TRBV20-1 with TRBJ2-1, with 11 bases lining up with TRBD2. The V gene's germline CDR1 is DFQATT and CDR2 SNEGSKA (reference sequence). V was pared by 0 bases and J by 7 bases, with 5 bases of the junction left unmatched. This CDR3 is built from 15 residues.

V and J are TRBV20-1 and TRBJ2-2; D remains ambiguous. The germline V gene encodes CDR1 DFQATT and CDR2 SNEGSKA (reference sequence). CDR3 length: 16 residues. V shed 0 bases and J shed 5 bases, with 16 bases lying between them. CDR3 nucleotides: TGCAGTGCTAGAGATCTCCGGGCCCATGAAACCGGGGAGCTGTTTTTT. This gives the protein CSARDLRAHETGELFF.

A note on this clonotype: A read error may explain this, as a much larger clone is one base away. The chain's CDR3 is CASNSGSVGNNEQYF. CDR3 bases: TGTGCCAGCAATAGCGGGAGTGTTGGGAACAATGAGCAGTACTTC. The gene calls are TRBV28 and TRBJ2-5, with 9 nucleotides matching TRBD2. CDR1 is MDHEN and CDR2 is SYDVKM in the germline V gene. The CDR3 covers 15 residues. V gave up 7 bases and J gave up 11 bases; unmatched junction bases: 17.

In its sample, this clonotype was seen many times. The V and J genes are TRBV10-1 and TRBJ2-7; 8 bases agree with TRBD2. Looked up from germline, CDR1 is WNHNN and CDR2 is SYGVQD (reference sequence). V was clipped by 4 bases and J by 7 bases; unmatched bases: 18. CDR3 size: 17 residues. CDR3 amino acids: CASSGGLSGGLREEQYF. The CDR3 region has the DNA TGCGCCAGCAGTGGGGGTTTAAGCGGGGGCCTCCGAGAAGAGCAGTACTTC.

This clonotype was seen ten or more times. The J gene is TRBJ2-7, the V gene TRBV6-2 or TRBV6-3; 10 bases are a match to TRBD2. CDR1 and CDR2 from the germline V gene are MNHEY and SVGEGT. The CDR3 runs to 14 residues. Trimming took 6 bases from V and 1 from J; bases not matched to a gene: 3. In DNA, the CDR3 is TGTGCCAGCAGCCGACTAGCGGGTTCCTACGAGCAGTACTTC. It yields the protein CASSRLAGSYEQYF.

This chain connects TRBV6-5 to TRBJ2-1, with D possibly being TRBD2 (5 bases). This CDR3 comprises 16 residues. Germline V gives CDR1 MNHEY, CDR2 SVGAGI. Trimming removed 6 bases at V and 2 bases at J, with 17 bases between. CDR3: CASRTTPRGPYNEQFF. The CDR3 DNA follows: TGTGCCAGCAGGACAACACCTCGGGGTCCCTACAATGAGCAGTTCTTC.

The genes are TRBV12-3 or TRBV12-4 and TRBJ1-2; 9 bases map to TRBD1. With 6 bases clipped from V and 7 bases from J, the junction kept 12 bases outside the gene matches. The length of the CDR3 is 15 residues. The CDR3 spells CASRLLGQGQGGYTF. In DNA, the CDR3 is TGTGCCAGCAGACTGTTGGGACAGGGTCAGGGTGGCTACACCTTC.

The sample holds a few counts of this clonotype. The chain has TRBV6-6 and TRBJ1-4, with D possibly TRBD1 on 6 matching bases. Germline V gene data show CDR1 as MNHNY and CDR2 as SVGAGI (reference sequence). Trimming cost V 6 bases and J 5 bases, with 13 bases left between them. The CDR3 runs 14 residues. The CDR3 coding sequence is TGTGCCAGCAGCCCCGGGACATACAATGAAAAACTGTTTTTT. It encodes CASSPGTYNEKLFF.

This clonotype was recorded only once. This chain uses TRBV10-3 with TRBJ2-5; either TRBD1 or TRBD2 may fit D (5 bases each). Germline CDR1 reads ENHRY; CDR2 reads SYGVKD. CDR3 length: 13 residues. V lost 6 bases and J lost 0, with 8 bases in between. The CDR3 DNA reads as TGTGCCATCAGCACGGGACACCAAGAGACCCAGTACTTC. Amino acids: CAISTGHQETQYF.

This chain uses TRBV27 with TRBJ2-1; D remains unclear. The V end was cut by 5 bases, the J end by 6 bases, with 11 bases between. The CDR3 sequence is 13 residues long. From germline, CDR1 is MNHEY and CDR2 SMNVEV (reference sequence). The chain's CDR3 is CASSQGPANEQFF. In DNA, the CDR3 is TGTGCCAGCAGTCAAGGACCCGCCAATGAGCAGTTCTTC.

This clonotype has a handful of counts. This rearrangement joins TRBV7-6 to TRBJ2-1; 10 bases are shared with TRBD2. Trimming cost V 5 bases and J 9 bases; bases outside gene matches: 19. Germline CDR1 is SGHVS and CDR2 is FNYEAQ. The CDR3 is 18 residues long. The CDR3 protein is CASSTPRGMLAGEGEQFF. The CDR3 DNA is TGTGCCAGCAGCACCCCCCGGGGTATGCTAGCGGGAGAGGGTGAGCAGTTCTTC.

J is TRBJ2-6 and V is TRBV18; no firm D call. The germline V and J ends were trimmed by 1 base and 1 base, with 11 bases remaining between them. The germline CDR1 and CDR2 sequences are KGHSH and LQKENI. The CDR3 runs 17 residues. The CDR3 reads CASSPQVLRSGANVLTF. Here the CDR3 DNA reads TGTGCCAGCTCACCACAAGTATTGAGGTCTGGGGCCAACGTCCTGACTTTC.

The chain links TRBV6-5 to TRBJ1-4; TRBD1 is a possible D gene (5 bases). This CDR3 has 15 amino acids. Trimming took off 0 bases at V and 7 bases at J, with 12 bases between the two ends. Germline-derived CDR1 and CDR2 are MNHEY and SVGAGI. CDR3 nucleotide sequence: TGTGCCAGCAGTTACTCGGGGGGACTCGGTGAAAAACTGTTTTTT. Translating it yields CASSYSGGLGEKLFF.

Only a few counts were recorded for this clonotype. The chain has TRBV3-1 and TRBJ2-5, with D maybe TRBD2 (5 bases). Germline V gene sequence: CDR1 LGHDT, CDR2 YNNKEL (reference sequence). The CDR3 is 11 residues long. V lost 1 base, J lost 11 bases, and 8 bases lay in between. The DNA of the CDR3 is TGTGCCAGCAGCCAAGTATGGGAGCAGTACTTC. This translates into CASSQVWEQYF.

CDR3 coding DNA: TGTGCCAGCAGTTTTGGTGCGGGGGGGCCGCCAGATACGCAGTATTTT. Residues: CASSFGAGGPPDTQYF. The rearrangement uses TRBV6-2 or TRBV6-3 and TRBJ2-3, with 9 bases matching TRBD2. Germline assignment: CDR1 MNHEY and CDR2 SVGEGT. After removal of 4 bases from V and 4 bases from J, the junction contained 9 bases not matched to a gene. The CDR3 consists of 16 residues.

V and J are TRBV7-9 and TRBJ2-1; the D gene is possibly TRBD2 (6 bases). The CDR3 runs to 17 residues. Trimming took off 2 bases at V and 0 bases at J, with 14 bases between the two ends. Germline CDR1 reads SEHNR; CDR2 reads FQNEAQ (reference sequence). The CDR3 DNA sequence: TGTGCCAGCAGCTTATTCATGGTCGGGAGCTCCTACAATGAGCAGTTCTTC. Encoded protein: CASSLFMVGSSYNEQFF.

J is TRBJ2-3 and V is TRBV12-3 or TRBV12-4; D may match TRBD1 or TRBD2 (6 bases each). Deletions cut 4 bases from V and 4 bases from J, with 12 bases between. The CDR3 extends over 14 amino acids. The CDR3 loop reads CASSWGAAADTQYF. CDR3 DNA sequence: TGTGCCAGCAGTTGGGGGGCAGCAGCAGATACGCAGTATTTT.

This clonotype was recorded once. The chain's CDR3 is CASSQEPQGASPGELFF. As DNA, the CDR3 is TGCGCCAGCAGCCAAGAACCACAGGGGGCTTCGCCCGGGGAGCTGTTTTTT. J is TRBJ2-2 and V is TRBV4-1; 9 bases agree with TRBD1. Germline CDR1 MGHRA, CDR2 YSYEKL. The CDR3 length is 17 residues. V gave up 0 bases and J gave up 6 bases; unmatched junction bases: 8.